This TCR beta chain stems from a study of beta chain features in type 1 diabetes. This clone was seen more than once but under ten times. The antigen is not known. Notes on the study in general: The study found moderately but significantly shorter TCRB CDR3s in all four CD4+ subsets of Type 1 diabetes patients.

The CDR3 is 15 amino acids. The germline V and J ends were trimmed by 1 base and 0 bases, with 9 bases remaining between them. The germline V gene encodes CDR1 KGHSH and CDR2 LQKENI. Sorted populations all had greater than 95% purity. Sequencing targeted expressed TCRB transcripts, as all isolated RNA had been reverse transcribed. Measured with immunoSEQ multiplex PCR; TCRdb has only the in-frame clones, and not every one. The sample lists just over 25,000 clones, under 50% occurring once. V and J are TRBV18 and TRBJ1-2; tentative D call: TRBD1 (6 bases). Sequencing used stem cell memory CD4+ T cells from blood. The origin of this receptor is a man aged 25 to 40 with type 1 diabetes. In DNA, the CDR3 is TGTGCCAGCTCACCACAACAGGGCTCTAACTATGGCTACACCTTC. Translating it yields CASSPQQGSNYGYTF.